The entry that follows covers one T cell receptor (beta chain) sequence. Its binding antigen is unknown. No per-base quality is available; no much larger clone lies one base away. The time point label on this specimen signifies: persistent/refractory GD, antithyroid drugs over 5 years with positive TRAb. For both TCR sequencing and RNA sequencing, RNA was extracted from PBMCs in TRIzol. Graves' disease was diagnosed according to American Thyroid Association guidelines. Patients for the study were recruited at an endocrinology department in Xi'an, China. Each patient gave roughly 10 milliliters of peripheral blood, collected in an EDTA anticoagulant tube. Ficoll Paque Plus density gradient separation was used to isolate PBMCs, and no further T cell sorting was performed. An Agilent 2100 Bioanalyzer and agarose gel were used to check RNA quality, and a NanoDrop 2000 was used to measure RNA concentration.

The data derive from a study of regulatory T cells in long-lasting Graves disease (dated by TCRdb to about 2021). In terms of the full investigation: To count as having persistent Graves' disease, a patient had to have received antithyroid drug treatment for over 5 years with TSH receptor autoantibodies remaining persistently positive. The study was registered as a clinical trial and conducted in China. In the clinical cohort, patients with persistent Graves' disease had used antithyroid drugs for an average of about 10.3 years. A total of about 35 samples underwent TCR sequencing, from about 13 patients with persistent Graves' disease and some 20 patients with newly diagnosed Graves' disease. Patients with persistent Graves' disease were compared with patients with newly diagnosed Graves' disease using TCR sequencing and RNA sequencing of peripheral blood. Study-level results and caveats: The authors acknowledged the small sample size as a limitation that may reduce accuracy. Compared with newly diagnosed patients, persistent Graves' disease patients had lower TCR Shannon entropy and fewer highly expanded clones, which suggests clonal expansion. TRBV28, TRBJ1-2 and TRBJ2-5 were preferentially used in persistent disease, while TRBV20-1 and TRBJ2-1 were favored in newly diagnosed disease. Only peripheral blood was studied, because thyroid tissue, the primary lesion, was inaccessible. A larger number of public clonotypes was shared among persistent patients (about 2,700) than among newly diagnosed patients (around 870). Sequencing and analysis were restricted to the TCR beta chain.

The method was multiplex PCR. These reads were obtained on an Illumina HiSeq 4000. TCR beta libraries were built with iRepertoire HTBI primers and Arm-PCR amplification of CDR3 regions. Gel purification was performed on PCR products prior to sequencing. The source study handled its data this way. Across samples, 60 to 75 TRBV and 12 to 15 TRBJ segments were identified and used for gene usage analysis of CDR3 amino acid clonotypes. Filtered high-quality paired reads were merged into contigs using COPE and FqMerger. BLAST was used to align contigs to the IMGT TRBV, TRBD and TRBJ reference genes, and CDR3 was defined following IMGT. Any clonotype with a frequency above 0.1% was counted as a highly expanded clone. Shannon entropy was used to measure repertoire diversity, and the Gini coefficient was used to measure V-J evenness. A clonotype found in more than one individual was treated as public. TCRdb ran its own pipeline on the public reads, namely fastp trimming at Q25 and MiXCR clone calling, and kept in-frame beta chains. CDR3 protein sequences are deduplicated, and each keeps its most common genes and DNA. Here the V and J calls rest on TCRdb's processing, not on the authors' analysis. The sample table shows under 350,000 distinct CDR3 sequences, and roughly a fifth are seen once. The ten largest clonotypes hold approximately 53% of the sample.

Trimming takes 5 bases off V and 2 bases off J; junction bases not matched to a gene: 9. The germline V gene (reference sequence) yields SEHNR for CDR1 and FQNEAQ for CDR2. The CDR3 starts with the cysteine, ends with the phenylalanine, and has 16 residues. The DNA shown is the 48-base CDR3, in frame from base 1. The rearrangement combines TRBV7-9 with TRBJ2-5, with 9 middle bases fitting TRBD2. Sequenced here: peripheral blood mononuclear cells (PBMCs), sampled when the disease was refractory, from a patient treated with antithyroid drugs. The TCR was taken from a female donor with Graves disease. The nucleotide sequence is TGTGCCAGCAGCCTGCGGACTAGCGTCGCGCAAGAGACCCAGTACTTC. This sequence encodes CASSLRTSVAQETQYF.